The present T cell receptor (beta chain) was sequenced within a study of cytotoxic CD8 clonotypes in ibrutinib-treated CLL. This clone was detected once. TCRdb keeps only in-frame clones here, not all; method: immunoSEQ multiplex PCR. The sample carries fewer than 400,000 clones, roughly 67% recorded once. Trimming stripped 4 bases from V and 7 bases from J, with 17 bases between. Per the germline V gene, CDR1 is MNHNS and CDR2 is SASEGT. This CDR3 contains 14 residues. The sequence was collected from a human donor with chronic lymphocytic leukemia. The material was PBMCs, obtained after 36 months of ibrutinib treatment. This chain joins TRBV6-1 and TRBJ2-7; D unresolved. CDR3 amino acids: CASSVAPQIPEQYF. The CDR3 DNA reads TGTGCCAGCAGTGTCGCCCCTCAAATTCCGGAGCAGTACTTC.